This T cell receptor (beta chain) was recorded in a study of T cells expressing NK-cell markers. As for the study in general: One of eight sequenced donors was HCMV-seronegative; the other seven were seropositive. Study-level results: Roughly 6 of the donors carried dominant NKG2C+ clonotypes that took up about 1.0-7.5% of their CD8+ T cells. Leadership of the CD3+CD56-NKG2C+ fraction also belonged to these clonotypes in several donors.

UMI-tagged 5'RACE template switching yielded the TCR beta cDNA. TCRdb reprocessed the 5' RACE reads and reports one entry per CDR3 protein, with no DNA. With 150,000 to 200,000 distinct CDR3 sequences in the sample, the ten largest clones hold around 20%. CDR1 and CDR2 (germline): SNHLY, FYNNEI. CDR3 length equals 15 residues. About this clonotype: The target antigen is unknown.

V is TRBV2 and J is TRBJ2-7; without DNA, the TCRdb call of TRBD2 cannot be checked. This TCR came from a woman aged 18-70 years in good health. The specimen was blood T cells: a sorted CD56 or NKG2C T cell subset, CD4+ or CD8+ T cells, or bulk PBMC T cells (not recorded which). This CDR3 is CASSDPAGGPHEQYF.